This T cell receptor (beta chain) was profiled in a study of human T cells and chemical hapten exposure (dated by TCRdb to 2020 to 2023). As for the study more broadly: The libraries were sequenced as a pool, and the TCR yield per sample differed mostly because of small variations in library volumes within the pool. For every blood RNA sample, sequencing covered both the TCR alpha and TCR beta chains. The study tracked peripheral blood TCR repertoire changes in vivo during primary and secondary sensitization to the hapten diphenylcyclopropenone (DPC) in alopecia patients. What the work shows at the level of the full study, not this receptor alone: After repeated subsampling, the strength of the expansion versus patch-test correlation and the threshold at which it became significant changed. DPC sensitization did not change the number of TCRs with a frequency above 1 in 1000, and there was no evidence of changes in global repertoire structure.

There are a few counts of this clonotype. This clone's antigen is unknown. Base qualities are not provided; no much larger clone lies one nucleotide away. Library construction relied on 5' RACE. The sequencer was an Illumina MiSeq. Library preparation attached unique molecular identifiers to individual cDNA molecules for quantitative, reproducible TCR counting. The authors processed their data as follows. Samples had a median of roughly 91,000 TCRs, with a range from roughly 23,224 to 700,000. V, J and CDR3 annotation of the TCR reads was performed with the Decombinator software suite. For the PS versus PT1 abundance plots, all samples were subsampled to the same number of TCRs (28,000). TCRs were defined as expanded if absent before sensitization and observed at least eight times at the 2-week time point. TCRdb reprocessing: public reads trimmed at Q25 with fastp, clones called with MiXCR, in-frame beta chains kept. Under each unique CDR3 protein, matching rows form one entry showing the most common genes and DNA. The V and J calls shown here were made by TCRdb, not taken from the authors' results. Here the sample has tens of thousands of distinct CDR3 sequences; more than 15% occur a single time. Of the sample, approximately 6.3% falls within the top ten clones.

Sequences DFQATT (CDR1) and SNEGSKA (CDR2) are obtained from the germline V gene (reference sequence). The CDR3 has 13 amino acids, counting the end cysteine and phenylalanine. The retained sequence is limited to the CDR3, 39 bases, with the frame set at the first base. V was cut back by 6 bases and J by 2 bases, leaving a gap of 13 bases between them. Total RNA was extracted from unfractionated whole blood collected in Tempus Blood RNA tubes. Five healthy volunteers acted as controls for TCR sequencing and had blood drawn at day 0, 2 weeks and 6 weeks. The chain employs TRBV20-1 and TRBJ1-1, with no D gene named confidently. This receptor was obtained from a female donor in good health. For the CDR3, the sequence is CSAYSSGNTEAFF. The sequenced DNA: TGCAGTGCGTACTCAAGCGGAAACACTGAAGCTTTCTTT.